The next 4 T cell receptor beta chains were all read from a single sample in a study of T cells in Graves' hyperthyroidism and ophthalmopathy. RNA transcripts served as the template for amplifying TCR beta CDR3 regions. HTBI primers drove first-round RT-PCR of the TCR CDR3. MiXCR was run by TCRdb on the multiplex PCR reads, yielding one entry per CDR3 protein. The repertoire holds around 420,000 distinct CDR3 sequences, approximately 14% seen once, with 13% to 15% in the top ten. The specimen sequenced was blood. Source of these receptors: a woman in her late teens or twenties with Graves' hyperthyroidism.

The table lists this clonotype with many counts. The chain joins TRBV20-1 to TRBJ2-7, with 11 bases matching TRBD2. Trimming removed 6 bases from V and 6 bases from J; junction bases left unmatched: 10. Germline CDR1 DFQATT, CDR2 SNEGSKA (reference sequence). This CDR3 is built from 14 residues. In DNA, the CDR3 is TGCAGTGCCAGGCTAGCGGGAGGCGATGGCGAGCAGTACTTC. As protein: CSARLAGGDGEQYF.

This clonotype has a handful of counts. V and J are TRBV29-1 and TRBJ1-4, with a weak D call TRBD1 (6 bases). There are 15 residues in the CDR3. Trimming left V 7 bases short and J 2 bases short, with 17 bases between. In germline, CDR1 is SQVTM, CDR2 ANQGSEA. The CDR3 region has the DNA TGCAGCGCCCGGGACACCGGGGGGACTAATGAAAAACTGTTTTTT. Encoded protein: CSARDTGGTNEKLFF.

Many counts were recorded for this clonotype. The CDR3 is CSASPGLAGEHSGETQYF. In DNA form, the CDR3 reads TGCAGTGCTTCCCCGGGACTAGCGGGAGAACACTCTGGGGAGACCCAGTACTTC. The chain employs TRBV20-1 and TRBJ2-5, with TRBD2 matching 14 bases. The V and J ends lost 5 bases and 5 bases, in that order; junction bases with no gene match: 16. CDR1 is DFQATT, CDR2 SNEGSKA, per germline (reference sequence). This CDR3 comprises 18 residues.

This clonotype was observed a handful of times. This sequence joins TRBV4-1 and TRBJ1-5; D is uncertain. There are 14 residues in the CDR3. Trimming cost V 3 bases and J 3 bases, with 9 bases left between them. CDR1 MGHRA and CDR2 YSYEKL come from the germline V gene. The CDR3 DNA follows: TGCGCCAGCAGCCAGTACATTCTCAATCAGCCCCAGCATTTT. Protein sequence: CASSQYILNQPQHF.